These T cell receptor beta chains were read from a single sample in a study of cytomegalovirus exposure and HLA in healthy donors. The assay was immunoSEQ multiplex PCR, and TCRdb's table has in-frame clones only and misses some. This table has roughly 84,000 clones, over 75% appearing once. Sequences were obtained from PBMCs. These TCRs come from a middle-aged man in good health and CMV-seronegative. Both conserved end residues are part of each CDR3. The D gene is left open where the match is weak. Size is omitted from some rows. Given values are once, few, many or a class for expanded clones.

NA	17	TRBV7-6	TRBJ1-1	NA	CASSRTEGLGLLAEAFF	TGTGCCAGCAGCCGAACGGAGGGGCTAGGCCTTCTCGCTGAAGCTTTCTTT
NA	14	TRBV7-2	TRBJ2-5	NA	CASSSRKVGWEQYF	TGTGCCAGCAGCTCCCGGAAGGTGGGCTGGGAGCAGTACTTC
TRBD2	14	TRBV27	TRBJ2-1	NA	CASSKLAGGSEQFF	TGTGCCAGCAGCAAACTAGCGGGGGGGAGTGAGCAGTTCTTC
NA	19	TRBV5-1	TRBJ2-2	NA	CASSLAGTGLRINTGELFF	TGCGCCAGCAGCTTGGCCGGCACAGGCCTACGGATCAACACCGGGGAGCTGTTTTTT
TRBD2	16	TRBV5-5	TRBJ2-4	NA	CASSPSAGALKNIQYF	TGTGCCAGCAGCCCATCAGCGGGGGCGCTAAAAAACATTCAGTACTTC
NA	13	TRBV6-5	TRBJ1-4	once	CASSYLQGEKLFF	TGTGCCAGCAGTTACCTTCAGGGGGAAAAACTGTTTTTT
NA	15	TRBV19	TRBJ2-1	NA	CASMVVGGLYNEQFF	TGTGCCAGTATGGTCGTCGGGGGGCTTTACAATGAGCAGTTCTTC
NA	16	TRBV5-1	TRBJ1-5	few	CASSLAGLGAGQPQHF	TGCGCCAGCAGCTTGGCGGGTTTGGGGGCAGGTCAGCCCCAGCATTTT
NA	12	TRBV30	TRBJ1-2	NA	CAWADTFHGYTF	TGTGCCTGGGCGGACACTTTCCACGGCTACACCTTC
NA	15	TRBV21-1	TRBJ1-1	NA	CASSTYRGLSTEAFF	TGTGCCAGCAGCACCTACAGGGGGCTGAGCACTGAAGCTTTCTTT
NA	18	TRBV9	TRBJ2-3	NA	CASSVGKGGPTSTDTQYF	TGTGCCAGCAGCGTAGGAAAGGGGGGGCCTACTAGCACAGATACGCAGTATTTT
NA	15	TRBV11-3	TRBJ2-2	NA	CASSNRVSSTGELFF	TGTGCCAGCAGTAACAGGGTGTCCAGCACCGGGGAGCTGTTTTTT
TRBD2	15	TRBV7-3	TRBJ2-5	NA	CASSLSGGPRETQYF	TGTGCCAGCAGCTTAAGCGGGGGGCCGCGTGAGACCCAGTACTTC
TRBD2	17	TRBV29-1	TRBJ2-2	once	CSVRLAGGLVRTGELFF	TGCAGCGTCCGGCTGGCGGGGGGCCTGGTACGAACCGGGGAGCTGTTTTTT
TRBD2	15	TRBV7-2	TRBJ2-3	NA	CASSLDGGDTDTQYF	TGTGCCAGCAGCTTAGACGGGGGGGACACAGATACGCAGTATTTT
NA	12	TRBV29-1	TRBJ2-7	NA	CSGWTASYEQYF	TGCAGCGGCTGGACAGCCTCCTACGAGCAGTACTTC
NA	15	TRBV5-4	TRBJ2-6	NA	CASSFMSSGANVLTF	TGTGCCAGCAGCTTTATGAGCTCTGGGGCCAACGTCCTGACTTTC
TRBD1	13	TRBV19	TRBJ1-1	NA	CASESWTGGEAFF	TGTGCCAGCGAATCTTGGACAGGGGGAGAAGCTTTCTTT
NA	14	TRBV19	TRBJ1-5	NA	CASLPAGYNQPQHF	TGTGCCAGCCTCCCCGCAGGGTACAATCAGCCCCAGCATTTT
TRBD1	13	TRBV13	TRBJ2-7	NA	CASSIDRVGEQYF	TGTGCCAGCAGCATCGACAGGGTTGGCGAGCAGTACTTC
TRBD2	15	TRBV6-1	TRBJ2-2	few	CASSGRTSGTGELFF	TGTGCCAGCAGTGGGAGGACTAGCGGTACCGGGGAGCTGTTTTTT
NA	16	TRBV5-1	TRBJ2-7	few	CASSVPSRTAPSEQYF	TGCGCCAGCAGCGTGCCATCGCGGACAGCGCCTTCCGAGCAGTACTTC